This T cell receptor (beta chain) derives from a study of T cells in localized non-small cell lung cancer. Study outcomes and limitations: Adjacent lung was found to contain a median roughly 60 of the top 100 tumor clones. Prolonged overall survival went with higher T cell density in the blood. Owing to sequencing of a solitary tumor region, heterogeneity cannot be discounted.

Produced via immunoSEQ multiplex PCR; TCRdb's table is partial and in-frame only. The sample lists 25,000 to 35,000 clones, approximately 94% occurring once. Deletions cut 3 bases from V and 6 bases from J, with 19 bases between. Looked up from germline, CDR1 is SGDLS and CDR2 is YYNGEE. The CDR3 spans 16 residues. Regarding this clone: Its antigen is undetermined.

Sequences were derived from peripheral blood, sampled before any cancer treatment. The V call is TRBV9, the J call TRBJ2-1; perhaps TRBD1 as D (6 bases). This clonotype was sampled from a woman aged 40-69 years with stage I lung adenocarcinoma. CDR3 DNA sequence: TGTGCCAGCAGCGCCTCGACAGGACCGGCCTTCAATGAGCAGTTCTTC. This gives the protein CASSASTGPAFNEQFF.